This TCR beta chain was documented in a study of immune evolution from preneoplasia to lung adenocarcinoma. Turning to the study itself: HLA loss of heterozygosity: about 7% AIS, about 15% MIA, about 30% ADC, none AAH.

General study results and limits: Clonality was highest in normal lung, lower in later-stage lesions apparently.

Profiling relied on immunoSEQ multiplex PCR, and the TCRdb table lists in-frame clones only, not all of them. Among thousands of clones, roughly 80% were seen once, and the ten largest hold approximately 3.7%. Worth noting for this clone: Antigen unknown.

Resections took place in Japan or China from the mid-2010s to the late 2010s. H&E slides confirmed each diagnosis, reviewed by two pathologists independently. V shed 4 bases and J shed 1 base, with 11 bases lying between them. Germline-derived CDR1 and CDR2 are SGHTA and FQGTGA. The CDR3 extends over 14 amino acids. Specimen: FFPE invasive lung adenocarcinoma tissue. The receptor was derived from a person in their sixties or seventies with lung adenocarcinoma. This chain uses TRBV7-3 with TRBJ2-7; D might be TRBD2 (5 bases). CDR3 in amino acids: CASSSQGRSYEQYF. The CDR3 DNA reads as TGTGCCAGCAGCTCCCAAGGGAGATCCTACGAGCAGTACTTC.